This TCR beta chain was sequenced for a study of blood T cell repertoires in COVID-19. As for the study in general: COVID-19 samples from acute and convalescent phases originated in the United States, Italy and Spain.

Only in-frame clones appear in the TCRdb table, and some are missing; sequencing was by immunoSEQ multiplex PCR. The sample yields about 49,000 clones, 81% seen once. The CDR3 runs 15 residues. After removal of 5 bases from V and 0 bases from J, the junction contained 3 bases not matched to a gene. CDR1 and CDR2 (germline): LNHDA, SQIVND (reference sequence). Followed over time, Seattle patients had been enrolled while infection was active. This clonotype was obtained from a woman older than 75 with COVID-19, enrolled during active disease. Input material: peripheral blood. The chain combines TRBV19 with TRBJ1-5, with 8 bases lining up with TRBD1. CDR3 in amino acids: CASSPDRASNQPQHF. Written as DNA, the CDR3 is TGTGCCAGTAGTCCGGACAGGGCTAGCAATCAGCCCCAGCATTTT.